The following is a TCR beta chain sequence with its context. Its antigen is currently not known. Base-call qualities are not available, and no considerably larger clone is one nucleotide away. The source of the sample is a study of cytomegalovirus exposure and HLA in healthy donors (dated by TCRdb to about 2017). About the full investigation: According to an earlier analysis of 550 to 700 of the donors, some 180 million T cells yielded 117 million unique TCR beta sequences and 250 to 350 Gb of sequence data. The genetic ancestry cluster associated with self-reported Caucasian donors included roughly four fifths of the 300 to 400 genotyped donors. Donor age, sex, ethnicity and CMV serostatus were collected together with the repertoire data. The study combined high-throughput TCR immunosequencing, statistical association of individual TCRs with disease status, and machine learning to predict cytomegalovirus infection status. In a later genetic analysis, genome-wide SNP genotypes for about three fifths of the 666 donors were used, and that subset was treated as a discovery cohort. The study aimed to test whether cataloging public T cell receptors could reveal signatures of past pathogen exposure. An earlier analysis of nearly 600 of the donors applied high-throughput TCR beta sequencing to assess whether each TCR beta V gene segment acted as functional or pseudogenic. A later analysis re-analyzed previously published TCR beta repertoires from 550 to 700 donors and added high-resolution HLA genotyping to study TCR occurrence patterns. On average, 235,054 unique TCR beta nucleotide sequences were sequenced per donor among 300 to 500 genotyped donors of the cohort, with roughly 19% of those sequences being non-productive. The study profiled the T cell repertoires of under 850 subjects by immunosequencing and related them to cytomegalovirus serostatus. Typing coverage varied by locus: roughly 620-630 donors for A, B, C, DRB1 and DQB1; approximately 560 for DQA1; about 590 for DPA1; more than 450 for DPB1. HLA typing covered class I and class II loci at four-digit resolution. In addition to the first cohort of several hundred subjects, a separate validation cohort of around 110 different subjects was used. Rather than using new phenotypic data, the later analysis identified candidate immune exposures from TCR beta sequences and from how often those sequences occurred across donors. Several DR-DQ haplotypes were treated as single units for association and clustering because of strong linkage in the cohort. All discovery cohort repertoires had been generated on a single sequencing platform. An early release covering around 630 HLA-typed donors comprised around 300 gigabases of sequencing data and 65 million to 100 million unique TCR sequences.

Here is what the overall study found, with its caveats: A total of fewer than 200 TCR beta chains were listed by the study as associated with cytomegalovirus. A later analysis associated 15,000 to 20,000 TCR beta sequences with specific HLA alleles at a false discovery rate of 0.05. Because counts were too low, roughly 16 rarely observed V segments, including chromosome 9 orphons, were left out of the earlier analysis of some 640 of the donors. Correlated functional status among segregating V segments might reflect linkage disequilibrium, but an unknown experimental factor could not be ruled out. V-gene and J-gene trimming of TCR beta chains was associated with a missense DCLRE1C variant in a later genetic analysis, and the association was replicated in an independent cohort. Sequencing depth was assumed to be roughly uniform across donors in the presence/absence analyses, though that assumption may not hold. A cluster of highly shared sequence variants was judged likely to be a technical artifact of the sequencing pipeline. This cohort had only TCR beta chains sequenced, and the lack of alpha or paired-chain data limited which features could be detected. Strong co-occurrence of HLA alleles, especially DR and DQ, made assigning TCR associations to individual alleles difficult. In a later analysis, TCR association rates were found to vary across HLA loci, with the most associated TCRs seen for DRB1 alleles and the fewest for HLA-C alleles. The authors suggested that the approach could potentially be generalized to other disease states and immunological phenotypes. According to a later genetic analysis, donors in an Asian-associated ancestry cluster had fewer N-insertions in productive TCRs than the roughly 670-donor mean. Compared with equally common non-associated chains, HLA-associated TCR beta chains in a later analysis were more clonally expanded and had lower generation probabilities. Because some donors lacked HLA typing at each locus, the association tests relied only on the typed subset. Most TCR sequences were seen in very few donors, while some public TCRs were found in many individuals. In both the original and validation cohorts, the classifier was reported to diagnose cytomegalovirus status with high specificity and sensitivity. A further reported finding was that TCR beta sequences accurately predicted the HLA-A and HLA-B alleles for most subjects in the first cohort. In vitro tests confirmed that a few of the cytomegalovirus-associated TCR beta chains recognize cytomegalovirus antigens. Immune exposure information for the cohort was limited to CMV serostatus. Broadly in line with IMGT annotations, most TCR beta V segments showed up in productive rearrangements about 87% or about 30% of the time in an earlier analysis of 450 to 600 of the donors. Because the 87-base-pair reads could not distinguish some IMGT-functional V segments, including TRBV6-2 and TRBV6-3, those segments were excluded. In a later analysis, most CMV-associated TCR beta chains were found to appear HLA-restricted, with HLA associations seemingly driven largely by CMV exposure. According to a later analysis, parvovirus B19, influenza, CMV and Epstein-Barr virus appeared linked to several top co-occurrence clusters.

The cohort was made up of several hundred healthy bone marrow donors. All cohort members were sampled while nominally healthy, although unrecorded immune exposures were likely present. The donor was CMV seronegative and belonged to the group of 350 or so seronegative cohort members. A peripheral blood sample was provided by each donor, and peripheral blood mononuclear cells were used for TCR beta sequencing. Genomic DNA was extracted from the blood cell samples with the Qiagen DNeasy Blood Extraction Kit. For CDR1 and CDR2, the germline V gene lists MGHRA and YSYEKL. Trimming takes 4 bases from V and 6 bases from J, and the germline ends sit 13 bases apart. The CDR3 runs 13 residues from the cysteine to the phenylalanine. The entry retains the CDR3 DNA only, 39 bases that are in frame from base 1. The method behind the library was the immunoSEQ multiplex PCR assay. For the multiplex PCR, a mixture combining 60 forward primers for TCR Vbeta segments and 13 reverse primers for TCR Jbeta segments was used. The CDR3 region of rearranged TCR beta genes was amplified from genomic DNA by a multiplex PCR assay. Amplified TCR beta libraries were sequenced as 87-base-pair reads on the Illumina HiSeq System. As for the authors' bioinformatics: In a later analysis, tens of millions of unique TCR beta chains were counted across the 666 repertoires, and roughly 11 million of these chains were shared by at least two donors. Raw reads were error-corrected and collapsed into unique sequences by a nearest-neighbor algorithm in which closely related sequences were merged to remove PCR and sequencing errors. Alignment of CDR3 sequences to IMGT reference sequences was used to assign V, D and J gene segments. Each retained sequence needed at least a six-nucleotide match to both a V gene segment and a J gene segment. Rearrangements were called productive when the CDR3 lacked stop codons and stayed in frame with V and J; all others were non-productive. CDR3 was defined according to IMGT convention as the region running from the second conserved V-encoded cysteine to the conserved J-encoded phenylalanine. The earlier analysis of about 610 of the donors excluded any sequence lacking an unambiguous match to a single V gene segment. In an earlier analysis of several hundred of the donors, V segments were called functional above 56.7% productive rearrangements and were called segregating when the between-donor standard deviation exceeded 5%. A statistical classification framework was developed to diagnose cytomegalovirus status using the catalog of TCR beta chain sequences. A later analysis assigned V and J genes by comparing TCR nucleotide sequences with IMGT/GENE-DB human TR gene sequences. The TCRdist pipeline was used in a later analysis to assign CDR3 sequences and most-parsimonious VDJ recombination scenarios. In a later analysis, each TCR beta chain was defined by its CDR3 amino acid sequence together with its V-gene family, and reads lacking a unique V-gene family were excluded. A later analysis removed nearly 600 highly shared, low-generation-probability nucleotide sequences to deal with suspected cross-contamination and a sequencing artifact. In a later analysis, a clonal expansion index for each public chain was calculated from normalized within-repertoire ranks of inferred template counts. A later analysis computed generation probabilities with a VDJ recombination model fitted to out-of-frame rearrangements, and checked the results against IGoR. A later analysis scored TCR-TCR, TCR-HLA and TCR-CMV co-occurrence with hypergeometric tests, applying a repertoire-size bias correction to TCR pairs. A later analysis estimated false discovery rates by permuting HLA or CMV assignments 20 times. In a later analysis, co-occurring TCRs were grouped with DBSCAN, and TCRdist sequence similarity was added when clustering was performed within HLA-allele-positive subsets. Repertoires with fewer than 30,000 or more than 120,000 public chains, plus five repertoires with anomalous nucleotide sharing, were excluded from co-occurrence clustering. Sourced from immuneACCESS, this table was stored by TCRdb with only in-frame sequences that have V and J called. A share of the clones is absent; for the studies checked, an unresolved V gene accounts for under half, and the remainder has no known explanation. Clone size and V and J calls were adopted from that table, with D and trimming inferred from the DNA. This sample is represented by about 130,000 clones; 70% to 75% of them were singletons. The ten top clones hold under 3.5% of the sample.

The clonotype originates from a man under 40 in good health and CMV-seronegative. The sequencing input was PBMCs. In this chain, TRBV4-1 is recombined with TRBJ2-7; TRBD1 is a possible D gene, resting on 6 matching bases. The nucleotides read TGCGCCAGCAGCCCGGAAACAGGGCCCGAGCAGTACTTC. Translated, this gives CASSPETGPEQYF.